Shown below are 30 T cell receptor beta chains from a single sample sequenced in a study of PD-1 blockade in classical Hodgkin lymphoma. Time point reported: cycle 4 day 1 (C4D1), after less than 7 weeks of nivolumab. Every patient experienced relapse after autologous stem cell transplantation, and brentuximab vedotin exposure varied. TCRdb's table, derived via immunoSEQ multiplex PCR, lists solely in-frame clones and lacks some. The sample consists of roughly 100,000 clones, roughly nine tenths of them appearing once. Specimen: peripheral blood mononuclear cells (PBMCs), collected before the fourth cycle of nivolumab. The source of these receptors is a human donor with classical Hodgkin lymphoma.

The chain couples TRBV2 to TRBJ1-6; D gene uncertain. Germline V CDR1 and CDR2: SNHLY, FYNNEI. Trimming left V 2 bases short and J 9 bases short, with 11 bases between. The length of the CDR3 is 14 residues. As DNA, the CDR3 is TGTGCCAGCAGTGAACGGGAATCGGGTTCACCCCTCCACTTT. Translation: CASSERESGSPLHF.

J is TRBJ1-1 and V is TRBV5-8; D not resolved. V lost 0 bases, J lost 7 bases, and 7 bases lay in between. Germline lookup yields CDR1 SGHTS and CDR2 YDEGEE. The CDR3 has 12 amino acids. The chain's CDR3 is CASSLVRVEAFF. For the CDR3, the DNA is TGTGCCAGCAGCTTGGTTAGGGTTGAAGCTTTCTTT.

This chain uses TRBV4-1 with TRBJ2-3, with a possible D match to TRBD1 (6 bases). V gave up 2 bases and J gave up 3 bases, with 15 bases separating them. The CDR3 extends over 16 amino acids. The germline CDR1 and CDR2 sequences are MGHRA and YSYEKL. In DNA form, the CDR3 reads TGCGCCAGCAGCCAAACCGGGACAAGTGGAACAGATACGCAGTATTTT. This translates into CASSQTGTSGTDTQYF.

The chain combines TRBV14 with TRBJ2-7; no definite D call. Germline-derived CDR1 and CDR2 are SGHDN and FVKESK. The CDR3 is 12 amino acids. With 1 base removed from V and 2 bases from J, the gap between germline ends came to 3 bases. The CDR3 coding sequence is TGTGCCAGCAGCCAAGGTACCTACGAGCAGTACTTC. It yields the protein CASSQGTYEQYF.

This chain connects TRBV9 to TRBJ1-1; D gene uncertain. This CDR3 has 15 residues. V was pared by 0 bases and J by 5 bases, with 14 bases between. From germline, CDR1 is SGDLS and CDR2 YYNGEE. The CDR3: CASSVGEGLGTEAFF. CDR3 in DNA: TGTGCCAGCAGCGTAGGTGAAGGGTTGGGAACTGAAGCTTTCTTT.

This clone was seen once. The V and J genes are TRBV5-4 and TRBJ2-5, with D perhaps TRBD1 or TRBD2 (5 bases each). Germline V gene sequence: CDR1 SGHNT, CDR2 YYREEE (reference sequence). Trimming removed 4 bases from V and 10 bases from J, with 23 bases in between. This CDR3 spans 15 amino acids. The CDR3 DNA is TGTGCCAGCAGCACGGGGCCGGGACGGCACCAAGGCCAGTACTTC. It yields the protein CASSTGPGRHQGQYF.

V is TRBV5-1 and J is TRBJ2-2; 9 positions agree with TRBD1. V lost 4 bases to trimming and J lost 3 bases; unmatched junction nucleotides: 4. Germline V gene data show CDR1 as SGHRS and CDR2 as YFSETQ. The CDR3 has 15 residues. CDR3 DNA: TGCGCCAGCAGCCCCAGGACAGGGGACACCGGGGAGCTGTTTTTT. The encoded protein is CASSPRTGDTGELFF.

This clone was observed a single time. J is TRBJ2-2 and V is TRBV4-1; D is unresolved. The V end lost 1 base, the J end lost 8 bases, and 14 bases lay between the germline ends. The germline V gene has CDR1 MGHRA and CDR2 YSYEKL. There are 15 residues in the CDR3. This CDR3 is CASSQVASVAGELFF. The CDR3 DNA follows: TGCGCCAGCAGCCAAGTGGCAAGCGTAGCTGGGGAGCTGTTTTTT.

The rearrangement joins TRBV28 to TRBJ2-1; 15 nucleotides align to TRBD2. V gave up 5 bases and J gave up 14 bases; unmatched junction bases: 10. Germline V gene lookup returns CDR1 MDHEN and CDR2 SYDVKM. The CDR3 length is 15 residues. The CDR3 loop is CASSPHGLAGGPEFF. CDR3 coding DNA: TGTGCCAGCAGTCCTCACGGACTAGCGGGAGGGCCGGAGTTCTTC.

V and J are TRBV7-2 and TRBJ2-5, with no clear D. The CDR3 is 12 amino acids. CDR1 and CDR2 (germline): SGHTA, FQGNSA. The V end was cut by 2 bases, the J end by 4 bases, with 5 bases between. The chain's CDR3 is CASSLSSETQYF. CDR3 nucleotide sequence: TGTGCCAGCAGCTTAAGTTCAGAGACCCAGTACTTC.

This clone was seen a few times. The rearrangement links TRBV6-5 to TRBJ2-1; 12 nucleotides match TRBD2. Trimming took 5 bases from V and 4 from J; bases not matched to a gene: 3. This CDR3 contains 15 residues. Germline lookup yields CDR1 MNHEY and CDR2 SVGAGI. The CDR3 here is CASSRTSGMYNEQFF. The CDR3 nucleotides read TGTGCCAGCAGTCGGACTAGCGGGATGTACAATGAGCAGTTCTTC.

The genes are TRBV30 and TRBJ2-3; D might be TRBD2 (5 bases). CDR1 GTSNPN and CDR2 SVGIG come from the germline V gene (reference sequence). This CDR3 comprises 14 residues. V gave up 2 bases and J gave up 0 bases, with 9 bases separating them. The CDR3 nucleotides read TGTGCCTGGAGTCTTCTAGCTAGCACAGATACGCAGTATTTT. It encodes CAWSLLASTDTQYF. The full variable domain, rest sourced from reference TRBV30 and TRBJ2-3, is SQTIHQWPATLVQPVGSPLSLECTVEGTSNPNLYWYRQAAGRGLQLLFYSVGIGQISSEVPQNLSASRPQDRQFILSSKKLLLSDSGFYLCAWSLLASTDTQYFGPGTRLTVL.

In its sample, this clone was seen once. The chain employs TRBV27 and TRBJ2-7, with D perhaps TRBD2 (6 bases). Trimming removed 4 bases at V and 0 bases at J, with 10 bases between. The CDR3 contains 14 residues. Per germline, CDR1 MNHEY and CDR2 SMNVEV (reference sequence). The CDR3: CASSSRGNSYEQYF. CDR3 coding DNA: TGTGCCAGCAGTTCTCGCGGGAACTCCTACGAGCAGTACTTC.

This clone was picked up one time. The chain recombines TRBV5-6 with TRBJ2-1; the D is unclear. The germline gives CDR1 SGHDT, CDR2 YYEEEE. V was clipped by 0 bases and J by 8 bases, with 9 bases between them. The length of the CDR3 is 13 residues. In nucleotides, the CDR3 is TGTGCCAGCAGCTTGGGCCGGGTTGATGAGCAGTTCTTC. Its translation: CASSLGRVDEQFF.

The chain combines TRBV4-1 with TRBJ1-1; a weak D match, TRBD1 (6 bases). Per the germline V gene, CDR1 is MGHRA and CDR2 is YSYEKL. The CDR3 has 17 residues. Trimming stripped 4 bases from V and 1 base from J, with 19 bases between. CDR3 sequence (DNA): TGCGCCAGCAGCCTTTCACAGAGGGGGAAGGGGAACACTGAAGCTTTCTTT. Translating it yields CASSLSQRGKGNTEAFF.

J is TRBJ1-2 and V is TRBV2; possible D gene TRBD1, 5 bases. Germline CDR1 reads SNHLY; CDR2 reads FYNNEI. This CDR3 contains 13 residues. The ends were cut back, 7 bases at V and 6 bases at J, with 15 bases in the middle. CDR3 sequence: CASNVLGDDGYTF. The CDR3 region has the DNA TGTGCCAGCAATGTTCTGGGGGATGATGGCTACACCTTC.

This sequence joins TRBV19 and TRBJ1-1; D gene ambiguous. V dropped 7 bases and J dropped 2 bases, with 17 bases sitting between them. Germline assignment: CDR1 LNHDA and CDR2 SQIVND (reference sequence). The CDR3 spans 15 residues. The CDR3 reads CASTDMAGFNTEAFF. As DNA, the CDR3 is TGTGCCAGTACCGATATGGCAGGATTTAACACTGAAGCTTTCTTT.

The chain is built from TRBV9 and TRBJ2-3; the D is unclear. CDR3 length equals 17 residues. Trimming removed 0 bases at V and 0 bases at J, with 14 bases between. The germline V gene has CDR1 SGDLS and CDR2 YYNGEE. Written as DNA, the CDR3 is TGTGCCAGCAGCGTAGGATTGGGCGCAACTAGCACAGATACGCAGTATTTT. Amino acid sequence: CASSVGLGATSTDTQYF. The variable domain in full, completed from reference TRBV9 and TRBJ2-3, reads DSGVTQTPKHLITATGQRVTLRCSPRSGDLSVYWYQQSLDQGLQFLIQYYNGEERAKGNILERFSAQQFPDLHSELNLSSLELGDSALYFCASSVGLGATSTDTQYFGPGTRLTVL.

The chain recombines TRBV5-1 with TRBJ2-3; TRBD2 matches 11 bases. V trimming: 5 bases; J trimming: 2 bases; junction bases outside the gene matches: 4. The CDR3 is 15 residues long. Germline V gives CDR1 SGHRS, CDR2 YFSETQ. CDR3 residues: CASRETSGITDTQYF. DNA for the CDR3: TGCGCCAGCAGGGAGACTAGCGGGATCACAGATACGCAGTATTTT.

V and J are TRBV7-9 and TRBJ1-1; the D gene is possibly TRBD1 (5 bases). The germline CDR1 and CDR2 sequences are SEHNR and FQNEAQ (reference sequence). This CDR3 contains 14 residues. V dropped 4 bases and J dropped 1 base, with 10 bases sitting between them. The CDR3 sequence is CASSSGLENTEAFF. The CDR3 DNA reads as TGTGCCAGCAGCTCAGGGTTGGAGAACACTGAAGCTTTCTTT.

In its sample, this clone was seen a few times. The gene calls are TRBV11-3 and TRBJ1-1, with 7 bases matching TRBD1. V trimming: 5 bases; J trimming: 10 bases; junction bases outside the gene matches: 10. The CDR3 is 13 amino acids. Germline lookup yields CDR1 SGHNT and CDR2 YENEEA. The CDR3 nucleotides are TGTGCCAGCAGCCTCTATCAAGAGGGGGCAGCTTTCTTT. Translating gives CASSLYQEGAAFF.

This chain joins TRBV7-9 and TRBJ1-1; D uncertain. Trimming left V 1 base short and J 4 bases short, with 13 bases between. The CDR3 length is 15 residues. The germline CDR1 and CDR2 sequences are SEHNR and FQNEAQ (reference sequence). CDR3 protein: CASSLGTWGGTEAFF. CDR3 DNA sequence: TGTGCCAGCAGCTTAGGGACGTGGGGAGGCACTGAAGCTTTCTTT.

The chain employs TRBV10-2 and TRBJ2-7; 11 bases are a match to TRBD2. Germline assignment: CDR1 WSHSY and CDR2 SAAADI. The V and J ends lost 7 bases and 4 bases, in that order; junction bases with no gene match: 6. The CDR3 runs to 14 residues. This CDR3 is CASTAGLAAYEQYF. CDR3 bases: TGCGCCAGCACTGCGGGACTAGCGGCTTACGAGCAGTACTTC.

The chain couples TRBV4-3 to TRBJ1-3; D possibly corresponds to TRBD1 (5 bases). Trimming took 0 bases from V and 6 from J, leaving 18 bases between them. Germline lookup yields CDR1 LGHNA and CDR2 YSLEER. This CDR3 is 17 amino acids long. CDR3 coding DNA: TGCGCCAGCAGCCAAGATGGTATGGGGCTTTACGAAAACACCATATATTTT. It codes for CASSQDGMGLYENTIYF.

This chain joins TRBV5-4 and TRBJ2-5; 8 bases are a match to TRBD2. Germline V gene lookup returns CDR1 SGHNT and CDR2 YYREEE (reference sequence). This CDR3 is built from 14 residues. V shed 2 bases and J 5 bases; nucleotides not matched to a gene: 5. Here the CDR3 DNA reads TGTGCCAGCAGCTTAGAAGCGGGAGTTGAGACCCAGTACTTC. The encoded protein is CASSLEAGVETQYF.

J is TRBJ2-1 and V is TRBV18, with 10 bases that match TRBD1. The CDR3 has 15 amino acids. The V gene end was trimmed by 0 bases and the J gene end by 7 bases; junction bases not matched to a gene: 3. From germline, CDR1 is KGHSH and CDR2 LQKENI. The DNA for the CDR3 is TGTGCCAGCTCACCACCGGGACAGGGGTTTAATGAGCAGTTCTTC. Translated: CASSPPGQGFNEQFF.

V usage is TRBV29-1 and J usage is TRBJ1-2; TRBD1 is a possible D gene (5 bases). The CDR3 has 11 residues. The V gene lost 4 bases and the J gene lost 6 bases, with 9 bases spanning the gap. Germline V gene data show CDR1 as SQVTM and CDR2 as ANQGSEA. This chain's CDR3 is CSVVGTDGYTF. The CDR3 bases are TGCAGCGTTGTGGGGACGGATGGCTACACCTTC.

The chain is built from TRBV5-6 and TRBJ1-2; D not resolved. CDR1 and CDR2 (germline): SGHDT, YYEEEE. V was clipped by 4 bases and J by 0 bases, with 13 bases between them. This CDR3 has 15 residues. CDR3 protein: CASSVPRSPNYGYTF. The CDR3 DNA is TGTGCCAGCAGCGTCCCTAGGAGTCCTAACTATGGCTACACCTTC.

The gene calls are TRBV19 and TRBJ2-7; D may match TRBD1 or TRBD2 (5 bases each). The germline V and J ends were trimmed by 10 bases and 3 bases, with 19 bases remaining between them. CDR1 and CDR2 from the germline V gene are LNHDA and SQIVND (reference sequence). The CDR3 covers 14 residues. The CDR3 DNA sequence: TGTGCCACTTCTACGGACACGGGGAGCTACGAGCAGTACTTC. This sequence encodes CATSTDTGSYEQYF.

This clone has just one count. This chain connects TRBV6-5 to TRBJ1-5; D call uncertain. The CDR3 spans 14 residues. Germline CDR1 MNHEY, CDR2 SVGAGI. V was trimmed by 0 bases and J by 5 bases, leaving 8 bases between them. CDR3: CASSYSSTDQPQHF. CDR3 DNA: TGTGCCAGCAGTTACTCATCGACCGATCAGCCCCAGCATTTT.